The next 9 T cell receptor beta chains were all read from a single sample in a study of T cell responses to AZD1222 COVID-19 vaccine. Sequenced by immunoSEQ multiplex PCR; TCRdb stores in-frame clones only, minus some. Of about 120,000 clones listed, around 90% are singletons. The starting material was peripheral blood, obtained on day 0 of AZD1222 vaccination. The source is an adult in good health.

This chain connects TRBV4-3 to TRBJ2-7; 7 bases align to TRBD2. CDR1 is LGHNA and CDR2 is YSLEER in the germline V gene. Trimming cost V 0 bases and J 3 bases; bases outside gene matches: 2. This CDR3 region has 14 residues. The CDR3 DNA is TGCGCCAGCAGCCAAGAAACGGGAGGCTACGAGCAGTACTTC. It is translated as CASSQETGGYEQYF.

In nucleotides, the CDR3 is TGCGCCAGCAGCCAATCTTACCAGGGGGAGGGAGAAAAACTGTTTTTT. Its protein product is CASSQSYQGEGEKLFF. The V gene is TRBV4-1, the J gene TRBJ1-4; 7 bases agree with TRBD1. CDR3 size: 16 residues. V gave up 2 bases and J gave up 8 bases; unmatched junction bases: 11. The germline CDR1 and CDR2 sequences are MGHRA and YSYEKL.

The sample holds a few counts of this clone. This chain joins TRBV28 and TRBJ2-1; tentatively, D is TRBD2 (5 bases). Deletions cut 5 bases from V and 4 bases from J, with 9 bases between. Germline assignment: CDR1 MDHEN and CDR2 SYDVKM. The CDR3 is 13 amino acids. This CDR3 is CASSADFYNEQFF. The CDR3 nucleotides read TGTGCCAGCAGTGCGGACTTTTACAATGAGCAGTTCTTC.

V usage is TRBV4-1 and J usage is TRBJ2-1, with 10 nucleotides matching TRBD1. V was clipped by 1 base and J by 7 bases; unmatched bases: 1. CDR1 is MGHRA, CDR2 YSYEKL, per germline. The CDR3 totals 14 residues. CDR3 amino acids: CASSQGGQGNEQFF. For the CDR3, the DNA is TGCGCCAGCAGCCAAGGGGGACAGGGGAATGAGCAGTTCTTC.

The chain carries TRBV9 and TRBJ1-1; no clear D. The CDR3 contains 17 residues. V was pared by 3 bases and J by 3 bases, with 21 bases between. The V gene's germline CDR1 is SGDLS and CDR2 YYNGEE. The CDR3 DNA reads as TGTGCCAGCAGCGCCTTTTATGCCGTAAATAGGGACACTGAAGCTTTCTTT. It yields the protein CASSAFYAVNRDTEAFF. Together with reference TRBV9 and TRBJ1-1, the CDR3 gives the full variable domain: DSGVTQTPKHLITATGQRVTLRCSPRSGDLSVYWYQQSLDQGLQFLIQYYNGEERAKGNILERFSAQQFPDLHSELNLSSLELGDSALYFCASSAFYAVNRDTEAFFGQGTRLTVV.

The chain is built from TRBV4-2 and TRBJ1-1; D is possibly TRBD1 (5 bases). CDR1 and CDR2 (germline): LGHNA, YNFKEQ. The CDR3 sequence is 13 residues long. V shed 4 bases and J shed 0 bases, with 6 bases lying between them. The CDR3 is CASSRGLNTEAFF. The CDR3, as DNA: TGTGCCAGCAGCCGGGGGTTGAACACTGAAGCTTTCTTT.

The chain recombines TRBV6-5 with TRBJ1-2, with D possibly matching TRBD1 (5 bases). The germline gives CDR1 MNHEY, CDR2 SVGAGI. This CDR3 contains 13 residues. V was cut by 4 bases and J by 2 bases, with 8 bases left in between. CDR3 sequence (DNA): TGTGCCAGCAGTTCCCGGGACAACTATGGCTACACCTTC. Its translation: CASSSRDNYGYTF.

CDR3 coding DNA: TGTGCCAGTAGGGACGGGGTGATGAACACTGAAGCTTTCTTT. This sequence encodes CASRDGVMNTEAFF. The chain links TRBV19 to TRBJ1-1; no reliable D call. Trimming took 6 bases from V and 0 from J, leaving 11 bases between them. CDR1 is LNHDA and CDR2 is SQIVND in the germline V gene (reference sequence). The CDR3 runs to 14 residues.

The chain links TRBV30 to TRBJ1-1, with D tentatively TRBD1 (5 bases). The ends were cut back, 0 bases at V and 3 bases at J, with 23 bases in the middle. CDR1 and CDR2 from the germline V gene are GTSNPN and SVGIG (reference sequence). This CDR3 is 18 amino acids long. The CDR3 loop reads CAWSVHWGEWVLDTEAFF. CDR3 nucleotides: TGTGCCTGGAGTGTCCATTGGGGGGAATGGGTACTCGACACTGAAGCTTTCTTT.